Shown below are 18 T cell receptor beta chains from a single sample sequenced in a study of blood T cell repertoires in COVID-19. Using immunoSEQ multiplex PCR, the repertoire was profiled, and TCRdb retains in-frame clones only, with some absent. Seen here are approximately 290,000 clones, around 90% observed once, and the top ten hold roughly 2%. The material sequenced was peripheral blood. These receptors were obtained from a young man with active or convalescent COVID-19.

Comment on this clone: At one end the junction does not follow the germline gene, possibly because of a read error. This chain links TRBV7-2 with TRBJ1-2; 8 nucleotides line up with TRBD1. The CDR3 contains 12 residues. In germline, CDR1 is SGHTA, CDR2 FQGNSA. The CDR3 sequence: CASSLDWTGPSF. CDR3 DNA sequence: TGTGCCAGCAGCTTAGACTGGACAGGGCCCAGCTTC. Drawing the rest from reference TRBV7-2 and TRBJ1-2, the complete variable domain is GAGVSQSPSNKVTEKGKDVELRCDPISGHTALYWYRQSLGQGLEFLIYFQGNSAPDKSGLPSDRFSAERTGGSVSTLTIQRTQQEDSAVYLCASSLDWTGPSFGSGTRLTVV.

This clone was counted a few times. The chain recombines TRBV28 with TRBJ1-1, with D perhaps TRBD1 (5 bases). The CDR3 loop spans 16 amino acids. Trimming shortened V by 7 bases and J by 0 bases, and 18 bases separated the two germline ends. The germline V gene has CDR1 MDHEN and CDR2 SYDVKM. For the CDR3, the DNA is TGTGCCAGCACCGAAGAAGGGGTCTTGTTGAACACTGAAGCTTTCTTT. This encodes CASTEEGVLLNTEAFF.

Only one count was recorded for this clone. CDR3 DNA sequence: TGCGCCAGCAGCGCAGGACTCGGCACCAGCTCCTACGAGCAGTACTTC. Its translation: CASSAGLGTSSYEQYF. V usage is TRBV5-1 and J usage is TRBJ2-7, with D possibly TRBD2 on 5 matching bases. The germline V and J ends were trimmed by 4 bases and 0 bases, with 17 bases remaining between them. Germline CDR1 SGHRS, CDR2 YFSETQ. The CDR3 loop spans 16 amino acids.

This clone appeared a few times. The J gene is TRBJ2-1, the V gene TRBV29-1; 9 nucleotides match TRBD1. The CDR3 spans 15 residues. Germline V gene lookup returns CDR1 SQVTM and CDR2 ANQGSEA. The V gene end was trimmed by 1 base and the J gene end by 2 bases; junction bases not matched to a gene: 3. The CDR3 loop is CSVEGGDRAYNEQFF. In nucleotides, the CDR3 is TGCAGCGTTGAAGGAGGGGACAGGGCCTACAATGAGCAGTTCTTC.

The rearrangement uses TRBV7-2 and TRBJ1-2; D remains ambiguous. The CDR3 totals 15 residues. CDR1 is SGHTA, CDR2 FQGNSA, per germline. Trimming cost V 5 bases and J 6 bases, with 19 bases left between them. The CDR3 DNA reads as TGTGCCAGCAGCGAAGCGTCGGGTCGGAATAATGGCTACACCTTC. This translates into CASSEASGRNNGYTF.

In its sample, this clone was seen a few times. J is TRBJ2-7 and V is TRBV28; 12 nucleotides match TRBD2. The CDR3 totals 13 residues. V gave up 8 bases and J gave up 6 bases; unmatched junction bases: 5. Germline values: CDR1 MDHEN, CDR2 SYDVKM. CDR3: CASRLAGVREQYF. DNA for the CDR3: TGTGCCAGCCGACTAGCGGGAGTACGCGAGCAGTACTTC.

The rearrangement links TRBV18 to TRBJ2-2; D is perhaps TRBD2 (6 bases). The germline V and J ends were trimmed by 4 bases and 3 bases, with 9 bases remaining between them. CDR1 KGHSH and CDR2 LQKENI come from the germline V gene. This CDR3 region has 14 residues. CDR3 amino acids: CASSRRDYTGELFF. The CDR3 coding sequence is TGTGCCAGCTCACGCCGGGACTACACCGGGGAGCTGTTTTTT.

CDR3 in amino acids: CASSFRGGREQYF. The CDR3 DNA sequence: TGTGCCAGCAGTTTTCGGGGTGGTCGCGAGCAGTACTTC. The V and J genes are TRBV27 and TRBJ2-7; the D gene is possibly TRBD2 (5 bases). Germline lookup yields CDR1 MNHEY and CDR2 SMNVEV (reference sequence). V dropped 3 bases and J dropped 6 bases, with 12 bases sitting between them. The CDR3 sequence is 13 residues long.

The chain combines TRBV5-5 with TRBJ1-3; a weak D match, TRBD1 (6 bases). CDR3 length equals 14 residues. Germline CDR1 is SGHKS and CDR2 is YYEKEE (reference sequence). Trimming removed 4 bases at V and 2 bases at J, with 10 bases between. The CDR3 sequence: CASSRQVAGNTIYF. The CDR3 region has the DNA TGTGCCAGCAGCAGACAGGTCGCTGGAAACACCATATATTTT.

This clone has a handful of counts. The chain has TRBV5-6 and TRBJ1-2; D might be TRBD1 (5 bases). Germline V gene sequence: CDR1 SGHDT, CDR2 YYEEEE. This CDR3 region has 14 residues. V lost 0 bases and J 6 bases, leaving 12 bases between the germline ends. This CDR3 reads CASSLAQVLHGYTF. In nucleotides, the CDR3 is TGTGCCAGCAGCTTGGCACAGGTTCTACATGGCTACACCTTC. The variable domain in full, with the rest retrieved from reference TRBV5-6 and TRBJ1-2, is DAGVTQSPTHLIKTRGQQVTLRCSPKSGHDTVSWYQQALGQGPQFIFQYYEEEERQRGNFPDRFSGHQFPNYSSELNVNALLLGDSALYLCASSLAQVLHGYTFGSGTRLTVV.

CDR3 protein: CAARGGTEAFF. The CDR3 DNA reads as TGTGCCGCCAGGGGAGGGACTGAAGCTTTCTTT. This chain uses TRBV3-1 (or the pseudogene TRBV3-2) with TRBJ1-1; tentatively, D is TRBD1 (6 bases). Trimming took off 11 bases at V and 5 bases at J, with 12 bases between the two ends. CDR1 LGHDT and CDR2 YNNKEL come from the germline V gene (reference sequence). CDR3 size: 11 residues.

CDR3 protein: CASSRTGGANTGELFF. The CDR3 region has the DNA TGTGCCAGCAGCAGGACAGGGGGCGCGAACACCGGGGAGCTGTTTTTT. The V and J genes are TRBV7-6 and TRBJ2-2; 11 bases fit TRBD1. Germline CDR1 reads SGHVS; CDR2 reads FNYEAQ. This CDR3 comprises 16 residues. With 5 bases clipped from V and 0 bases from J, the junction kept 2 bases outside the gene matches. The full variable domain, in which reference TRBV7-6 and TRBJ2-2 provide the parts outside the CDR3, is GAGVSQSPRYKVTKRGQDVALRCDPISGHVSLYWYRQALGQGPEFLTYFNYEAQQDKSGLPNDRFSAERPEGSISTLTIQRTEQRDSAMYRCASSRTGGANTGELFFGEGSRLTVL.

The V gene is TRBV7-2, the J gene TRBJ1-3, with 9 bases identical to TRBD1. Germline V CDR1 and CDR2: SGHTA, FQGNSA. The CDR3 runs 16 residues. The V and J ends lost 1 base and 2 bases, in that order; junction bases with no gene match: 3. The CDR3 protein is CASSLGGQGTGNTIYF. The DNA of the CDR3 is TGTGCCAGCAGCTTAGGCGGACAGGGGACTGGAAACACCATATATTTT.

V and J are TRBV19 and TRBJ1-2, with TRBD1 as a possible D gene (5 bases). V was clipped by 0 bases and J by 8 bases, with 16 bases between them. CDR3 size: 15 residues. The germline V gene encodes CDR1 LNHDA and CDR2 SQIVND (reference sequence). In nucleotides, the CDR3 is TGTGCCAGTAGTATAGAATCCCCCGGGAGGGACGGCTACACCTTC. Amino acid sequence: CASSIESPGRDGYTF.

The rearrangement uses TRBV13 and TRBJ2-1; 10 bases map to TRBD2. Germline V CDR1 and CDR2: PRHDT, FYEKMQ (reference sequence). Losses at the gene ends were 4 bases for V and 7 bases for J; bases not matched to a gene: 7. The CDR3 contains 15 residues. CDR3 nucleotide sequence: TGTGCCAGCAGCTCTGGACTAGCGGAATTAAATGAGCAGTTCTTC. Encoded protein: CASSSGLAELNEQFF.

This clone has a handful of counts. The genes are TRBV29-1 and TRBJ2-7; 7 nucleotides match TRBD2. The CDR3 has 15 residues. CDR1 and CDR2 (germline): SQVTM, ANQGSEA. J was trimmed by 0 bases and V by 4 bases; bases with no gene match: 9. In nucleotides, the CDR3 is TGCAGCGTTGTACCCAGAGCGGGGAGCTCCTACGAGCAGTACTTC. Amino acid sequence: CSVVPRAGSSYEQYF.

The chain links TRBV25-1 to TRBJ1-2; TRBD1 is a possible D gene (5 bases). Germline V gene sequence: CDR1 MGHDK, CDR2 SYGVNS. The CDR3 runs to 15 residues. V was clipped by 2 bases and J by 8 bases, with 18 bases between them. CDR3 amino acids: CASSEGLAGRGGYTF. The CDR3 region has the DNA TGTGCCAGCAGTGAAGGGTTGGCAGGGAGGGGAGGCTACACCTTC.

V and J are TRBV18 and TRBJ1-1, with D perhaps TRBD1 (6 bases). Between the trimmed V and J ends, which lost 3 bases and 4 bases, there was a span of 21 bases. The CDR3 runs to 17 residues. Per germline, CDR1 KGHSH and CDR2 LQKENI. The CDR3 region is CASSPLQGLQESTEAFF. CDR3 DNA: TGTGCCAGCTCACCGCTTCAGGGGCTACAGGAAAGCACTGAAGCTTTCTTT.